These 14 T cell receptor beta chains originate from one sample sequenced in a study of blood T cell repertoires in COVID-19. The table came from immunoSEQ multiplex PCR; TCRdb's copy has only in-frame clones and leaves some out. This sample has roughly 50,000 clones; 75% to 90% occur once, and the top ten carry 1.5% to 2%. The sequencing input was peripheral blood. The receptors stem from a woman aged 60-70 years with acute or convalescent COVID-19.

The chain recombines TRBV5-6 with TRBJ1-6, with D tentatively TRBD1 (6 bases). V shed 1 base and J shed 13 bases, with 6 bases lying between them. The CDR3 is made up of 11 amino acids. Germline V gives CDR1 SGHDT, CDR2 YYEEEE. The DNA of the CDR3 is TGTGCCAGCAGCTTGCAGGGGCCCCTCCACTTT. Protein sequence: CASSLQGPLHF.

The chain has TRBV9 and TRBJ1-4, with D perhaps matching TRBD1 (5 bases). Germline CDR1 and CDR2: SGDLS and YYNGEE. The V and J ends lost 2 bases and 7 bases respectively, with 12 bases between them. CDR3 length equals 14 residues. CDR3 bases: TGTGCCAGCAGCGTCAGTTGGGGGGGTGAAAAACTGTTTTTT. This gives the protein CASSVSWGGEKLFF.

The rearrangement joins TRBV27 to TRBJ1-2, with D hard to call. Germline lookup yields CDR1 MNHEY and CDR2 SMNVEV (reference sequence). V was pared by 3 bases and J by 4 bases, with 12 bases between. The CDR3 covers 14 residues. For the CDR3, the DNA is TGTGCCAGCAGTTTTTTAGGAGGTGGCTATGGCTACACCTTC. Translated, it gives CASSFLGGGYGYTF.

This chain uses TRBV4-1 with TRBJ1-2, with D hard to call. Trimming took 3 bases from V and 4 from J, leaving 12 bases between them. CDR1 MGHRA and CDR2 YSYEKL come from the germline V gene. CDR3 length: 14 amino acids. The CDR3 coding sequence is TGCGCCAGCAGCCACCACGACTCGATCTATGGCTACACCTTC. Amino acids: CASSHHDSIYGYTF.

In nucleotides, the CDR3 is TGCGCCAGCAGCTCCGGCTCGGGAGGAAACACCATATATTTT. Its translation: CASSSGSGGNTIYF. V usage is TRBV5-1 and J usage is TRBJ1-3; unclear D gene. V lost 3 bases and J lost 4, with 11 bases in between. Germline V CDR1 and CDR2: SGHRS, YFSETQ. The CDR3 sequence is 14 residues long.

The J gene is TRBJ1-5, the V gene TRBV15; D is perhaps TRBD1 (5 bases). The CDR3 loop spans 15 amino acids. Trimming took off 0 bases at V and 3 bases at J, with 9 bases between the two ends. CDR1 and CDR2 (germline): LNHNV, YYDKDF (reference sequence). CDR3 in DNA: TGTGCCACCAGCAGAGATAAGGGGTACAATCAGCCCCAGCATTTT. It specifies CATSRDKGYNQPQHF.

The gene calls are TRBV28 and TRBJ1-6; D remains unclear. The V end lost 2 bases, the J end lost 10 bases, and 12 bases lay between the germline ends. Germline values: CDR1 MDHEN, CDR2 SYDVKM. The CDR3 loop spans 14 amino acids. CDR3 nucleotides: TGTGCCAGCAGTTTAGGGGTTCGGGGATCACCCCTCCACTTT. It specifies CASSLGVRGSPLHF.

The chain carries TRBV5-1 and TRBJ2-5; TRBD2 matches at 9 bases. CDR1 and CDR2 from the germline V gene are SGHRS and YFSETQ. This CDR3 has 13 residues. The V gene end was trimmed by 5 bases and the J gene end by 4 bases; junction bases not matched to a gene: 3. CDR3 amino acids: CASRLREGETQYF. DNA of the CDR3: TGCGCCAGCAGACTGCGGGAGGGAGAGACCCAGTACTTC.

The chain has TRBV7-9 and TRBJ2-7; 10 bases match TRBD1. This CDR3 is built from 16 residues. Germline V gene lookup returns CDR1 SEHNR and CDR2 FQNEAQ (reference sequence). The J segment lost 8 bases and the V segment lost 7 bases, leaving 17 bases of the junction unmatched. The CDR3: CASTYWPGTGDDKQYF. CDR3 DNA: TGTGCCAGCACCTACTGGCCGGGGACAGGGGATGACAAGCAGTACTTC.

This clone was observed a few times. The J gene is TRBJ1-1, the V gene TRBV5-1; D is undetermined. Germline V gives CDR1 SGHRS, CDR2 YFSETQ. V was clipped by 4 bases and J by 1 base, with 11 bases between them. The CDR3 extends over 14 amino acids. DNA for the CDR3: TGCGCCAGCAGCCCCCCTCACGGGAACACTGAAGCTTTCTTT. Residues: CASSPPHGNTEAFF. Filled out from reference TRBV5-1 and TRBJ1-1, the complete variable domain reads KAGVTQTPRYLIKTRGQQVTLSCSPISGHRSVSWYQQTPGQGLQFLFEYFSETQRNKGNFPGRFSGRQFSNSRSEMNVSTLELGDSALYLCASSPPHGNTEAFFGQGTRLTVV.

V usage is TRBV18 and J usage is TRBJ1-2, with 8 bases lining up with TRBD1. This CDR3 is built from 16 residues. V was pared by 1 base and J by 3 bases, with 7 bases of the junction left unmatched. Per the germline V gene, CDR1 is KGHSH and CDR2 is LQKENI. CDR3 in DNA: TGTGCCAGCTCACCACGGGGCAGGGGGCATGACTATGGCTACACCTTC. This gives the protein CASSPRGRGHDYGYTF. The full variable domain, completed using reference TRBV18 and TRBJ1-2, is NAGVMQNPRHLVRRRGQEARLRCSPMKGHSHVYWYRQLPEEGLKFMVYLQKENIIDESGMPKERFSAEFPKEGPSILRIQQVVRGDSAAYFCASSPRGRGHDYGYTFGSGTRLTVV.

The J gene is TRBJ1-3, the V gene TRBV5-1; 7 bases align to TRBD1. The trim removed 4 bases at V and 0 bases at J, leaving 10 bases unmatched. CDR1 and CDR2 (germline): SGHRS, YFSETQ. The CDR3 sequence is 17 residues long. DNA of the CDR3: TGCGCCAGCAGCCGCGGACAGGCGGAATTCTCTGGAAACACCATATATTTT. Protein product: CASSRGQAEFSGNTIYF.

J is TRBJ2-6 and V is TRBV29-1, with D uncertain. CDR3 length: 13 amino acids. The germline gives CDR1 SQVTM, CDR2 ANQGSEA. Deletions cut 6 bases from V and 3 bases from J, with 9 bases between. The CDR3 protein is CSVDPGGANVLTF. The CDR3 region has the DNA TGCAGCGTCGACCCGGGTGGGGCCAACGTCCTGACTTTC.

V is TRBV3-1 (or the pseudogene TRBV3-2) and J is TRBJ1-1, with TRBD1 matching over 9 bases. V lost 4 bases, J lost 4 bases, and 7 bases stayed unmatched. CDR1 is LGHDT, CDR2 YNNKEL, per germline (reference sequence). This CDR3 has 15 amino acids. The CDR3 region has the DNA TGTGCCAGCAGCCCAACCACAGGGGGCCGCACTGAAGCTTTCTTT. This gives the protein CASSPTTGGRTEAFF.